The clone carrying this TCR beta chain was picked up many times. The time point is: persistent/refractory GD, antithyroid drugs over 5 years with positive TRAb. Following extraction of RNA from PBMCs, that RNA was used to make the TCR library. These data originate in a study of regulatory T cells in long-lasting Graves disease. Study information: Persistent cases were those of Graves' disease that involved over 5 years of antithyroid drugs with positive TSH receptor antibodies.

For TCR beta, libraries came from iRepertoire HTBI primers and Arm-PCR of CDR3 regions. Per the authors' pipeline: The samples included around 65 TRBV and under 15 TRBJ segments. TCRdb used MiXCR to reprocess the multiplex PCR reads, holding one entry per CDR3 protein. In this record, the V and J calls reflect TCRdb's handling and not the investigators' own analysis. Of about 470,000 distinct CDR3 sequences in the sample, around a fifth were seen once. The V gene lost 4 bases and the J gene lost 5 bases, with 7 bases spanning the gap. CDR3 length: 13 residues. Germline V lookup: CDR1 SGHRS, CDR2 YFSETQ.

Specimen: peripheral blood mononuclear cells (PBMCs), collected when the disease was refractory, from a patient treated with antithyroid drugs. The genes are TRBV5-1 and TRBJ1-6; D not certain. This TCR derives from a female donor with Graves disease. The CDR3 nucleotides are TGCGCCAGCAGCGGAAGTAATAATTCACCCCTCCACTTT. It yields the protein CASSGSNNSPLHF.